The source of this TCR beta chain is a study of cytomegalovirus exposure and HLA in healthy donors. Primers for the PCR totalled 60 Vbeta and 13 Jbeta. Assay used: immunoSEQ multiplex PCR; TCRdb lists only in-frame clones, some missing. Found here are under 200,000 clones, about four fifths of them singletons; the top ten hold about 1.5%. The germline V and J ends were trimmed by 2 bases and 7 bases, with 12 bases remaining between them. Per the germline V gene, CDR1 is MNHEY and CDR2 is SMNVEV (reference sequence). The CDR3 has 15 amino acids. Sequencing used PBMCs. The source is a woman aged 18 to 35 in good health and CMV-seronegative. This rearrangement joins TRBV27 to TRBJ1-6; D remains unclear. CDR3 in DNA: TGTGCCAGCAGTTTAGGGTGGGCAAGAAATTCACCCCTCCACTTT. Translation: CASSLGWARNSPLHF.